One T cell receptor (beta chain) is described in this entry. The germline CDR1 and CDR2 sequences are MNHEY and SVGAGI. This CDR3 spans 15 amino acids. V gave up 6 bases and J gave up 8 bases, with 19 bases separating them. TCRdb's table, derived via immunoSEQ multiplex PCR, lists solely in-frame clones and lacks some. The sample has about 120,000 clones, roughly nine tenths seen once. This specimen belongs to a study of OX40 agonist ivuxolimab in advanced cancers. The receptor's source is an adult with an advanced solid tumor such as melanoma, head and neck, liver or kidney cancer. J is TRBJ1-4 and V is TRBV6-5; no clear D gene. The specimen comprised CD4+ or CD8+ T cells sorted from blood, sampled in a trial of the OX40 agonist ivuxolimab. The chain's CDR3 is CASSPREGRQEKLFF. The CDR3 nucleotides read TGTGCCAGCAGCCCCCGGGAAGGGCGTCAGGAAAAACTGTTTTTT.